There are a few counts of the clone carrying this T cell receptor (beta chain). What it recognizes is unknown. Sequenced by immunoSEQ multiplex PCR; TCRdb stores in-frame clones only, minus some. The table shows 46,000 or so clones, with around four fifths occurring only once. CDR1 is KGHSH, CDR2 LQKENI, per germline. The CDR3 covers 15 residues. The junction had 5 bases not matched to a gene; V was cut back by 3 bases and J by 4 bases. The data stem from a study of PD-1 blockade in classical Hodgkin lymphoma. Study results and limitations: Repertoire differences have undefined causes, possibly disease activity or prior therapy. Exclusion removed patients who began nivolumab under 1 year after ASCT. By cycle point C4D1, TCR diversity had risen significantly in CD4+ cells (but not CD8+ cells).

Time point here: cycle 4 day 1 (C4D1), after more than five weeks of nivolumab. There was relapse after autologous stem cell transplantation in every patient, and there was variation in brentuximab vedotin exposure. Best responses were complete response, partial response or progressive disease. This TCR came from a human donor with classical Hodgkin lymphoma. V is TRBV18 and J is TRBJ2-5; 10 nucleotides match TRBD2. The starting material was peripheral blood mononuclear cells (PBMCs), obtained before the fourth cycle of nivolumab. CDR3 coding DNA: TGTGCCAGCTCACCCAGCGGGGGGGCTGTAGAGACCCAGTACTTC. Translating it yields CASSPSGGAVETQYF.